The clone carrying this T cell receptor (beta chain) was recorded at least ten times. TCRdb re-called the PCR reads via MiXCR. The table shows about 40,000 clones, with about 10% occurring only once. The data were taken from a study of metastatic and nonmetastatic thyroid tumors. This CDR3 contains 16 residues. CDR1 and CDR2 (germline): LNHDA, SQIVND (reference sequence). V shed 4 bases, J shed 0 bases, and the junction held 6 bases outside the gene matches. Every patient underwent thyroid surgery untreated. Sequenced material: blood. The genes are TRBV19 and TRBJ2-1; TRBD1 matches at 7 bases. The clonotype originates from a female donor with papillary thyroid cancer or a benign thyroid nodule (not recorded which). Some clones in this sample may be carry-over from other donors' samples. The CDR3 DNA sequence: TGTGCCAGTAGTAGACAGGGCCCGAGCTCCTACAATGAGCAGTTCTTC. Encoded protein: CASSRQGPSSYNEQFF.